A selection of T cell receptor beta chains follows, all from one sample in a study of cytomegalovirus exposure and HLA in healthy donors. Only in-frame clones appear in the TCRdb table, and some are missing; sequencing was by immunoSEQ multiplex PCR. The sample contains about 120,000 clones, 70% to 85% of which appear only once. Specimen: PBMCs. The receptors were gathered from a woman aged 45-59 years in good health and CMV-seropositive. CDR3s include the opening cysteine and the closing phenylalanine or tryptophan. Each record gives: CDR3 length, V gene, D gene, J gene, clone size, CDR3 protein, CDR3 DNA. The D gene is left open where the match is weak. A clone size is listed for some rows: how often the clone was seen (once, few, many), or a class if it is expanded.

cdr3_length: 14; v_call: TRBV2; d_call: -; j_call: TRBJ1-1; clone_size: -; cdr3_aa: CASSSGYSSAEAFF; cdr3_nt: TGTGCCAGCAGCTCAGGGTATTCCTCCGCTGAAGCTTTCTTT
cdr3_length: 13; v_call: TRBV7-9; d_call: TRBD1; j_call: TRBJ2-5; clone_size: -; cdr3_aa: CASSDRGEGTQYF; cdr3_nt: TGTGCCAGCAGCGACAGGGGGGAGGGGACCCAGTACTTC
cdr3_length: 15; v_call: TRBV7-2; d_call: TRBD1; j_call: TRBJ1-1; clone_size: -; cdr3_aa: CASSSWTGGPLEAFF; cdr3_nt: TGTGCCAGCAGCTCTTGGACAGGGGGCCCTCTGGAAGCTTTCTTT
cdr3_length: 15; v_call: TRBV6-5; d_call: -; j_call: TRBJ1-4; clone_size: few; cdr3_aa: CASSLSGGPNEKLFF; cdr3_nt: TGTGCCAGCAGTTTATCGGGGGGACCTAATGAAAAACTGTTTTTT
cdr3_length: 17; v_call: TRBV28; d_call: -; j_call: TRBJ2-3; clone_size: -; cdr3_aa: CASSSGRTGWRTDTQYF; cdr3_nt: TGTGCCAGCAGTTCGGGGAGGACGGGATGGAGGACAGATACGCAGTATTTT
cdr3_length: 11; v_call: TRBV25-1; d_call: -; j_call: TRBJ2-7; clone_size: -; cdr3_aa: CATTRKYEQYF; cdr3_nt: TGTGCCACCACACGCAAATATGAGCAGTACTTC
cdr3_length: 18; v_call: TRBV10-3; d_call: -; j_call: TRBJ2-3; clone_size: -; cdr3_aa: CAISDFTSAGTSTDTQYF; cdr3_nt: TGTGCCATCAGTGACTTTACATCCGCGGGCACTAGCACAGATACGCAGTATTTT
cdr3_length: 15; v_call: TRBV6-1; d_call: TRBD2; j_call: TRBJ2-2; clone_size: once; cdr3_aa: CASSATSANTGELFF; cdr3_nt: TGTGCCAGCAGCGCGACTAGCGCGAACACCGGGGAGCTGTTTTTT
cdr3_length: 14; v_call: TRBV7-2; d_call: TRBD1; j_call: TRBJ1-1; clone_size: -; cdr3_aa: CASSADRGNTEAFF; cdr3_nt: TGTGCCAGCAGCGCCGACAGGGGCAACACTGAAGCTTTCTTT
cdr3_length: 15; v_call: TRBV4-1; d_call: TRBD1; j_call: TRBJ1-2; clone_size: -; cdr3_aa: CASSQQQGVDYGYTF; cdr3_nt: TGCGCCAGCAGCCAACAACAGGGGGTGGACTATGGCTACACCTTC
cdr3_length: 16; v_call: TRBV19; d_call: -; j_call: TRBJ1-1; clone_size: -; cdr3_aa: CASSKAGALMNTEAFF; cdr3_nt: TGTGCCAGTAGTAAGGCAGGGGCACTCATGAACACTGAAGCTTTCTTT
cdr3_length: 15; v_call: TRBV6-1; d_call: TRBD1; j_call: TRBJ2-7; clone_size: -; cdr3_aa: CASRAGQGNSYEQYF; cdr3_nt: TGTGCCAGCAGGGCTGGACAGGGCAACTCCTACGAGCAGTACTTC
cdr3_length: 13; v_call: TRBV7-6; d_call: -; j_call: TRBJ2-7; clone_size: -; cdr3_aa: CASSNYGYSEQYF; cdr3_nt: TGTGCCAGCAGCAACTATGGGTACTCCGAGCAGTACTTC
cdr3_length: 18; v_call: TRBV28; d_call: -; j_call: TRBJ2-1; clone_size: -; cdr3_aa: CASRASGSTGGIYNEQFF; cdr3_nt: TGTGCCAGCAGGGCTTCCGGGTCTACAGGAGGGATCTACAATGAGCAGTTCTTC
cdr3_length: 16; v_call: TRBV28; d_call: -; j_call: TRBJ2-7; clone_size: once; cdr3_aa: CASSSMNPGSHYEQYF; cdr3_nt: TGTGCCAGCAGTTCAATGAATCCCGGGAGCCACTACGAGCAGTACTTC
cdr3_length: 17; v_call: TRBV28; d_call: -; j_call: TRBJ1-5; clone_size: -; cdr3_aa: CASTPLWGGGNNQPQHF; cdr3_nt: TGTGCCAGCACCCCTCTGTGGGGGGGAGGAAACAATCAGCCCCAGCATTTT
cdr3_length: 14; v_call: TRBV6-1; d_call: TRBD1; j_call: TRBJ1-2; clone_size: -; cdr3_aa: CASSEGTALYGYTF; cdr3_nt: TGTGCCAGCAGTGAGGGGACAGCGCTCTATGGCTACACCTTC
cdr3_length: 14; v_call: TRBV30; d_call: TRBD1; j_call: TRBJ1-4; clone_size: -; cdr3_aa: CAWSRDSNNEKLFF; cdr3_nt: TGTGCCTGGAGTAGGGACAGTAATAACGAAAAACTGTTTTTT
cdr3_length: 14; v_call: TRBV10-1; d_call: TRBD2; j_call: TRBJ2-5; clone_size: -; cdr3_aa: CASSRGLAEETQYF; cdr3_nt: TGCGCCAGCAGCCGAGGACTAGCGGAAGAGACCCAGTACTTC
cdr3_length: 15; v_call: TRBV28; d_call: TRBD1; j_call: TRBJ1-1; clone_size: few; cdr3_aa: CASTSSRGQGTKAFF; cdr3_nt: TGTGCCAGCACCTCTTCAAGGGGGCAGGGAACCAAAGCTTTCTTT
cdr3_length: 15; v_call: TRBV7-9; d_call: TRBD1; j_call: TRBJ1-2; clone_size: once; cdr3_aa: CASSLSTGGVYGYTF; cdr3_nt: TGTGCCAGCAGCTTATCGACAGGGGGTGTCTATGGCTACACCTTC
cdr3_length: 13; v_call: TRBV7-2; d_call: TRBD2; j_call: TRBJ2-7; clone_size: few; cdr3_aa: CASRGGTTYEQYF; cdr3_nt: TGTGCCAGCCGTGGTGGGACTACCTACGAGCAGTACTTC
cdr3_length: 16; v_call: TRBV19; d_call: TRBD1; j_call: TRBJ1-3; clone_size: few; cdr3_aa: CASSPRQGLSGNTIYF; cdr3_nt: TGTGCCAGTAGTCCTCGACAGGGCCTCTCTGGAAACACCATATATTTT
cdr3_length: 14; v_call: TRBV7-9; d_call: TRBD1; j_call: TRBJ2-3; clone_size: -; cdr3_aa: CASSPWTGTDTQYF; cdr3_nt: TGTGCCAGCAGCCCCTGGACAGGGACAGATACGCAGTATTTT
cdr3_length: 16; v_call: TRBV11-2; d_call: TRBD1; j_call: TRBJ1-4; clone_size: -; cdr3_aa: CASSLDLGQDNEKLFF; cdr3_nt: TGTGCCAGCAGCTTAGATTTAGGACAGGATAATGAAAAACTGTTTTTT
cdr3_length: 17; v_call: TRBV19; d_call: TRBD1; j_call: TRBJ1-1; clone_size: -; cdr3_aa: CASIPRDRGSLNTEAFF; cdr3_nt: TGTGCCAGTATTCCCCGGGACAGGGGATCTTTAAACACTGAAGCTTTCTTT
cdr3_length: 16; v_call: TRBV5-4; d_call: -; j_call: TRBJ2-2; clone_size: few; cdr3_aa: CASSSMAETGAGELFF; cdr3_nt: TGTGCCAGCAGCTCCATGGCAGAAACGGGGGCCGGGGAGCTGTTTTTT
cdr3_length: 12; v_call: TRBV11-2; d_call: -; j_call: TRBJ2-7; clone_size: once; cdr3_aa: CASSQTGYEQYF; cdr3_nt: TGTGCCAGCAGCCAGACGGGCTACGAGCAGTACTTC
cdr3_length: 13; v_call: TRBV7-2; d_call: -; j_call: TRBJ1-5; clone_size: -; cdr3_aa: CASSGGRLEPQHF; cdr3_nt: TGTGCCAGCAGCGGAGGTCGATTGGAGCCCCAGCATTTT
cdr3_length: 14; v_call: TRBV7-9; d_call: -; j_call: TRBJ1-2; clone_size: -; cdr3_aa: CASSRTEANYGYTF; cdr3_nt: TGTGCCAGCAGCCGGACAGAGGCTAACTATGGCTACACCTTC
cdr3_length: 14; v_call: TRBV29-1; d_call: TRBD1; j_call: TRBJ2-1; clone_size: -; cdr3_aa: CSVVDRGVYNEQFF; cdr3_nt: TGCAGCGTTGTGGACAGGGGAGTTTACAATGAGCAGTTCTTC
cdr3_length: 15; v_call: TRBV7-2; d_call: TRBD1; j_call: TRBJ2-3; clone_size: -; cdr3_aa: CASSYRDRVTDTQYF; cdr3_nt: TGTGCCAGTTCCTATCGGGACAGGGTTACGGATACGCAGTATTTT
cdr3_length: 16; v_call: TRBV10-1; d_call: TRBD1; j_call: TRBJ2-7; clone_size: once; cdr3_aa: CASSLATGTGDGEQYF; cdr3_nt: TGCGCCAGCAGCCTTGCTACCGGGACAGGGGATGGCGAGCAGTACTTC
cdr3_length: 14; v_call: TRBV29-1; d_call: -; j_call: TRBJ2-2; clone_size: -; cdr3_aa: CSVASGPNTGELFF; cdr3_nt: TGCAGCGTTGCCAGCGGGCCGAACACCGGGGAGCTGTTTTTT
cdr3_length: 15; v_call: TRBV4-3; d_call: TRBD1; j_call: TRBJ2-2; clone_size: -; cdr3_aa: CASSPDRVGIGELFF; cdr3_nt: TGCGCCAGCAGCCCGGACAGGGTCGGGATCGGGGAGCTGTTTTTT
cdr3_length: 14; v_call: TRBV7-2; d_call: -; j_call: TRBJ2-5; clone_size: -; cdr3_aa: CASSQGTVQETQYF; cdr3_nt: TGTGCCAGCAGCCAAGGGACTGTCCAAGAGACCCAGTACTTC
cdr3_length: 17; v_call: TRBV6-1; d_call: -; j_call: TRBJ2-7; clone_size: -; cdr3_aa: CASSEVGRSSSSYEQYF; cdr3_nt: TGTGCCAGCAGTGAAGTAGGGAGGTCAAGTAGCTCCTACGAGCAGTACTTC
cdr3_length: 15; v_call: TRBV5-1; d_call: TRBD1; j_call: TRBJ1-2; clone_size: -; cdr3_aa: CASSKTPDRVGGYTF; cdr3_nt: TGCGCCAGCAGCAAGACACCGGACAGGGTCGGCGGCTACACCTTC
cdr3_length: 14; v_call: TRBV28; d_call: -; j_call: TRBJ1-3; clone_size: -; cdr3_aa: CASSFQLSGNTIYF; cdr3_nt: TGTGCCAGCAGTTTTCAATTGTCTGGAAACACCATATATTTT
cdr3_length: 16; v_call: TRBV19; d_call: -; j_call: TRBJ2-1; clone_size: -; cdr3_aa: CASRPRSTLNLDEQFF; cdr3_nt: TGTGCCAGTAGGCCTAGAAGCACCCTGAATTTGGATGAGCAGTTCTTC